What follows are 23 T cell receptor beta chains derived from one specimen sequenced in a study of beta chain features in type 1 diabetes. As every portion of the isolated RNA was reverse transcribed, the sequencing read expressed TCRB transcripts. The data were produced by immunoSEQ multiplex PCR, yet TCRdb's version contains in-frame clones alone and is incomplete. The sample comprises approximately 140,000 clones, about a tenth of which are singletons, and almost 0.65% rests with the top ten. The material sequenced was central memory CD4+ T cells from blood. The receptor source for this set is a woman in her thirties or forties in good health.

This clone has more than one count but fewer than ten. V gene TRBV18 combines with J gene TRBJ2-5, with D tentatively TRBD1 (5 bases). This CDR3 spans 11 amino acids. CDR1 and CDR2 (germline): KGHSH, LQKENI. V was clipped by 4 bases and J by 9 bases, with 9 bases between them. Written as DNA, the CDR3 is TGTGCCAGCTCACTACAGGACGCCCAGTACTTC. Translating gives CASSLQDAQYF.

The rearrangement uses TRBV2 and TRBJ2-4, with D possibly matching TRBD2 (6 bases). V lost 4 bases to trimming and J lost 9 bases, with 16 bases between them. Germline CDR1 reads SNHLY; CDR2 reads FYNNEI. The CDR3 length is 14 residues. The CDR3 is CASSGGGTWGIQYF. For the CDR3, the DNA is TGTGCCAGCAGTGGGGGCGGGACCTGGGGCATTCAGTACTTC.

V gene TRBV7-9 combines with J gene TRBJ2-3; the D gene is possibly TRBD2 (5 bases). Trimming took off 3 bases at V and 4 bases at J, with 11 bases between the two ends. Looked up from germline, CDR1 is SEHNR and CDR2 is FQNEAQ (reference sequence). The CDR3 is 14 amino acids. The CDR3: CASSFRGIADTQYF. The CDR3 region has the DNA TGTGCCAGCAGCTTCAGAGGGATCGCAGATACGCAGTATTTT.

A few counts support this clone. The rearrangement uses TRBV18 and TRBJ2-1, with D uncertain. This CDR3 has 11 amino acids. CDR1 and CDR2 from the germline V gene are KGHSH and LQKENI. The germline V and J ends were trimmed by 6 bases and 10 bases, with 10 bases remaining between them. In DNA, the CDR3 is TGTGCCAGCTCTCACGAGGAAGAGCAGTTCTTC. It codes for CASSHEEEQFF.

This chain joins TRBV4-2 and TRBJ1-2; a possible D gene is TRBD1 (5 bases). The CDR3 runs 16 residues. CDR1 and CDR2 (germline): LGHNA, YNFKEQ. V lost 0 bases, J lost 7 bases, and 18 bases lay in between. The CDR3 DNA reads as TGTGCCAGCAGCCAAGAGGCTGGGGCAATGGGCGGTGGCTACACCTTC. Its protein product is CASSQEAGAMGGGYTF.

This clone was observed at least ten times. This chain uses TRBV11-2 with TRBJ1-2; no clear D. The CDR3 length is 12 residues. The germline V gene encodes CDR1 SGHAT and CDR2 FQNNGV. The ends were cut back, 1 base at V and 4 bases at J, with 4 bases in the middle. The CDR3 DNA sequence: TGTGCCAGCAGCTTAGTGAGCTATGGCTACACCTTC. This encodes CASSLVSYGYTF.

The rearrangement uses TRBV7-2 and TRBJ1-2, with D possibly matching TRBD1 (6 bases). The CDR3 covers 14 residues. Germline lookup yields CDR1 SGHTA and CDR2 FQGNSA. V was pared by 4 bases and J by 6 bases, with 15 bases between. CDR3 sequence: CASSSLTGLNGYTF. For the CDR3, the DNA is TGTGCCAGCAGCTCCTTGACAGGATTGAATGGCTACACCTTC.

V and J are TRBV13 and TRBJ2-1; maybe TRBD2 (6 bases). The V end was cut by 2 bases, the J end by 7 bases, with 15 bases between. Per germline, CDR1 PRHDT and CDR2 FYEKMQ (reference sequence). The CDR3 is 15 amino acids. CDR3 in amino acids: CASSLPGLSGNEQFF. The CDR3 bases are TGTGCCAGCAGCTTACCGGGACTCTCCGGAAATGAGCAGTTCTTC. Full variable domain (rest looked up from reference TRBV13 and TRBJ2-1): AAGVIQSPRHLIKEKRETATLKCYPIPRHDTVYWYQQGPGQDPQFLISFYEKMQSDKGSIPDRFSAQQFSDYHSELNMSSLELGDSALYFCASSLPGLSGNEQFFGPGTRLTVL.

In this sample, this clone turned up once. V gene TRBV2 combines with J gene TRBJ2-2, with 9 bases lining up with TRBD2. V shed 3 bases and J 5 bases; nucleotides not matched to a gene: 7. The CDR3 has 16 amino acids. The germline CDR1 and CDR2 sequences are SNHLY and FYNNEI. The chain's CDR3 is CASSEILAGSTGELFF. The CDR3, as DNA: TGTGCCAGCAGTGAGATACTAGCGGGTTCAACCGGGGAGCTGTTTTTT.

In this sample, this clone turned up a few times. The chain is built from TRBV2 and TRBJ2-1; 7 positions agree with TRBD1. The length of the CDR3 is 11 residues. Germline V lookup: CDR1 SNHLY, CDR2 FYNNEI. V was clipped by 11 bases and J by 8 bases; unmatched bases: 6. For the CDR3, the DNA is TGTGCCTCCCAGGGGGTCCATGAGCAGTTCTTC. This gives the protein CASQGVHEQFF.

This chain links TRBV2 with TRBJ1-2; no firm D call. This CDR3 is 15 amino acids long. Trimming pared 6 bases from V and 3 bases from J, leaving 17 bases between. CDR1 SNHLY and CDR2 FYNNEI come from the germline V gene. The chain's CDR3 is CASRPSFRSDYGYTF. The CDR3 DNA reads TGTGCCAGCAGGCCGTCTTTCCGGTCCGACTATGGCTACACCTTC.

The sample holds many counts of this clone. This chain links TRBV5-1 with TRBJ1-6; D not resolved. This CDR3 is built from 15 residues. V lost 7 bases and J lost 0, with 11 bases in between. Germline loops: CDR1 SGHRS, CDR2 YFSETQ. The CDR3 nucleotides read TGCGCCAGCTCCCCCAGAAGCTCCTATAATTCACCCCTCCACTTT. This gives the protein CASSPRSSYNSPLHF.

As for this clone: The same CDR3 arises from other DNA sequences in this sample as well. V is TRBV4-3 and J is TRBJ1-2, with D hard to call. Germline V CDR1 and CDR2: LGHNA, YSLEER. The V end was cut by 0 bases, the J end by 4 bases, with 6 bases between. The CDR3 runs 13 residues. The CDR3 region has the DNA TGCGCCAGCAGCCAAGAGGTAGCCTATGGCTACACCTTC. It is translated as CASSQEVAYGYTF.

This clone was counted a few times. The CDR3 DNA reads as TGTGCCATCATTAGGGGGACAGGGGGCATGGATACGCAGTATTTT. Translation gives CAIIRGTGGMDTQYF. The rearrangement uses TRBV10-3 and TRBJ2-3, with TRBD1 matching over 12 bases. Per germline, CDR1 ENHRY and CDR2 SYGVKD. J lost 6 bases, V lost 7 bases, and 8 bases had no gene match. There are 15 residues in the CDR3.

This clone was seen more than once but under ten times. J is TRBJ1-5 and V is TRBV10-3; weak D call: TRBD1 (6 bases). Germline V CDR1 and CDR2: ENHRY, SYGVKD. CDR3 length: 15 amino acids. The V end lost 5 bases, the J end lost 2 bases, and 13 bases lay between the germline ends. This chain's CDR3 is CAISRTDGGNQPQHF. CDR3 coding DNA: TGTGCCATCAGTAGGACAGATGGGGGCAATCAGCCCCAGCATTTT.

This clone was seen a few times. The V call is TRBV5-1, the J call TRBJ2-4; the D gene is possibly TRBD1 (5 bases). The V end was cut by 0 bases, the J end by 0 bases, with 7 bases between. Germline CDR1 reads SGHRS; CDR2 reads YFSETQ. This CDR3 comprises 15 residues. This CDR3 reads CASSLAGLAKNIQYF. The CDR3 nucleotides are TGCGCCAGCAGCTTGGCAGGGCTAGCCAAAAACATTCAGTACTTC.

The rearrangement uses TRBV5-5 and TRBJ1-5, with a weak D call TRBD1 (6 bases). CDR3 length equals 16 residues. CDR1 and CDR2 from the germline V gene are SGHKS and YYEKEE (reference sequence). V dropped 5 bases and J dropped 2 bases, with 17 bases sitting between them. Written as DNA, the CDR3 is TGTGCCAGCAGACGAGGGGGTGAAGTAGGCAATCAGCCCCAGCATTTT. This gives the protein CASRRGGEVGNQPQHF.

A few counts support this clone. This rearrangement joins TRBV5-4 to TRBJ2-5; 7 bases line up with TRBD2. Germline lookup yields CDR1 SGHNT and CDR2 YYREEE (reference sequence). This CDR3 has 13 amino acids. The trim removed 4 bases at V and 2 bases at J, leaving 2 bases unmatched. The CDR3 region is CASSKGLQETQYF. The CDR3 coding sequence is TGTGCCAGCAGCAAGGGACTACAAGAGACCCAGTACTTC.

This clone was observed a handful of times. This rearrangement joins TRBV4-2 to TRBJ2-5, with D maybe TRBD1 (6 bases). V gave up 0 bases and J gave up 2 bases, with 10 bases separating them. This CDR3 has 15 amino acids. Germline lookup yields CDR1 LGHNA and CDR2 YNFKEQ. CDR3 coding DNA: TGTGCCAGCAGCCAAGATGGGGGCTGGCAAGAGACCCAGTACTTC. It translates to CASSQDGGWQETQYF.

The chain employs TRBV5-1 and TRBJ1-2, with D tentatively TRBD1 (5 bases). The CDR3 has 16 residues. V lost 0 bases, J lost 2 bases, and 14 bases lay in between. Germline assignment: CDR1 SGHRS and CDR2 YFSETQ. The CDR3 loop reads CASSLEGQRGNYGYTF. Written as DNA, the CDR3 is TGCGCCAGCAGCTTGGAGGGCCAAAGGGGAAACTATGGCTACACCTTC.

The J gene is TRBJ1-2, the V gene TRBV7-2; D uncertain. V dropped 5 bases and J dropped 3 bases, with 19 bases sitting between them. CDR3 length: 16 residues. Germline V gene data show CDR1 as SGHTA and CDR2 as FQGNSA. The DNA of the CDR3 is TGTGCCAGCAGCGCATCCGGACTCCCGCGGGACTATGGCTACACCTTC. It translates to CASSASGLPRDYGYTF.

This clone was seen more than once but under ten times. V and J are TRBV5-1 and TRBJ2-7; D ambiguous. Germline V CDR1 and CDR2: SGHRS, YFSETQ. This CDR3 spans 12 amino acids. Trimming took 3 bases from V and 2 from J, leaving 6 bases between them. CDR3 sequence reads: CASSYYAYEQYF. Written as DNA, the CDR3 is TGCGCCAGCAGCTACTACGCCTACGAGCAGTACTTC.

This clone was counted many times. The chain uses TRBV2 and TRBJ1-2; D is unresolved. This CDR3 contains 14 residues. Between the trimmed V and J ends, which lost 3 bases and 5 bases, there was a span of 13 bases. The germline CDR1 and CDR2 sequences are SNHLY and FYNNEI. CDR3 sequence (DNA): TGTGCCAGCAGTGAGGCGGGTCGACCGTATGGCTACACCTTC. Its protein is CASSEAGRPYGYTF.